Below are 3 T cell receptor beta chains sequenced from a single sample in a study of vaccination effects on CD4 cells after COVID-19. No antigen has been identified for these receptors. Sequencing was performed with immunoSEQ multiplex PCR; in TCRdb, only in-frame clones are kept and a portion is missing. The sample includes roughly 56,000 clones, 55% to 85% of them seen just once. Antigen-specific CD4+ T cells were first expanded with viral peptide pools by the ViraFEST assay and only then sequenced. Isolating CD4+ T cells followed approximately 9 days of culture. Two-dose BNT162b2 or mRNA-1273 vaccination was given to participants. This specimen consisted of CD4+ T cells from PBMCs cultured with HCoV-229E spike peptides, obtained after COVID-19 vaccination. The source of these receptors is a human donor who received a COVID-19 vaccine.

The chain combines TRBV2 with TRBJ2-5; D not certain. There are 13 residues in the CDR3. CDR1 is SNHLY and CDR2 is FYNNEI in the germline V gene. V lost 6 bases, J lost 1 base, and 9 bases lay in between. In DNA form, the CDR3 reads TGTGCCAGCAGGGGTAACCCCCAAGAGACCCAGTACTTC. This encodes CASRGNPQETQYF. Looking up the rest from reference TRBV2 and TRBJ2-5 gives the full variable domain: EPEVTQTPSHQVTQMGQEVILRCVPISNHLYFYWYRQILGQKVEFLVSFYNNEISEKSEIFDDQFSVERPDGSNFTLKIRSTKLEDSAMYFCASRGNPQETQYFGPGTRLLVL.

This chain links TRBV9 with TRBJ1-6; a possible D gene is TRBD1 (5 bases). Germline CDR1 SGDLS, CDR2 YYNGEE. The ends were cut back, 1 base at V and 10 bases at J, with 12 bases in the middle. CDR3 length: 14 amino acids. The CDR3 spells CASSVLGENSPLHF. CDR3 DNA sequence: TGTGCCAGCAGCGTATTGGGGGAAAACTCACCCCTCCACTTT.

J is TRBJ1-5 and V is TRBV5-8; possibly TRBD1 for D (6 bases). This CDR3 is built from 13 residues. V was trimmed by 9 bases and J by 2 bases, leaving 12 bases between them. Germline V CDR1 and CDR2: SGHTS, YDEGEE. DNA for the CDR3: TGTGCCAATGCGGGGGCGGGCAATCAGCCCCAGCATTTT. Translation gives CANAGAGNQPQHF. The full variable domain, in which reference TRBV5-8 and TRBJ1-5 provide the parts outside the CDR3, is EAGVTQSPTHLIKTRGQQATLRCSPISGHTSVYWYQQALGLGLQFLLWYDEGEERNRGNFPPRFSGRQFPNYSSELNVNALELEDSALYLCANAGAGNQPQHFGDGTRLSIL.